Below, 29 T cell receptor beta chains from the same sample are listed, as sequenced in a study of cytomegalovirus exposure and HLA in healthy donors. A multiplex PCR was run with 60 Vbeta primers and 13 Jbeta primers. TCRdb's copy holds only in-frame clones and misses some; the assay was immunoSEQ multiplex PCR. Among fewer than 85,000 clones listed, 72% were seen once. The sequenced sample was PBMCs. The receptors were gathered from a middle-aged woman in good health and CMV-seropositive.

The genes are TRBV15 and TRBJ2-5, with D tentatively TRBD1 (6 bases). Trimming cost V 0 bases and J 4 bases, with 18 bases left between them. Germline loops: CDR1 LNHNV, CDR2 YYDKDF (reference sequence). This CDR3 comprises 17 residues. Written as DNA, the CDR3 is TGTGCCACCAGCAGAGATCTTGGGACAACTCACTCAGAGACCCAGTACTTC. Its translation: CATSRDLGTTHSETQYF.

This chain's CDR3 is CASSLRDRGSPLHF. In nucleotides, the CDR3 is TGTGCCAGCAGCCTGAGGGACAGGGGTTCACCCCTCCACTTT. The chain combines TRBV7-2 with TRBJ1-6; 10 bases agree with TRBD1. Germline V lookup: CDR1 SGHTA, CDR2 FQGNSA. Unmatched junction bases numbered 4, after V lost 5 bases and J lost 9 bases. CDR3 length: 14 amino acids.

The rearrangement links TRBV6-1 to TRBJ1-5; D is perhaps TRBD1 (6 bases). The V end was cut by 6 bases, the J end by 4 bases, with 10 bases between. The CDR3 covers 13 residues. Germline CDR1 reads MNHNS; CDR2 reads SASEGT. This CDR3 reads CASRQGWNQPQHF. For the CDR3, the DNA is TGTGCCAGCAGACAGGGTTGGAATCAGCCCCAGCATTTT.

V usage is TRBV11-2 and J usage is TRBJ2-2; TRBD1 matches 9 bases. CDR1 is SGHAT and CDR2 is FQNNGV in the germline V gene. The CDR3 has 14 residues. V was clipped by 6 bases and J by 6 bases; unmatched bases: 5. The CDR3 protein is CASSGQGKPGELFF. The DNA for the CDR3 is TGTGCCAGCAGTGGACAGGGGAAACCCGGGGAGCTGTTTTTT.

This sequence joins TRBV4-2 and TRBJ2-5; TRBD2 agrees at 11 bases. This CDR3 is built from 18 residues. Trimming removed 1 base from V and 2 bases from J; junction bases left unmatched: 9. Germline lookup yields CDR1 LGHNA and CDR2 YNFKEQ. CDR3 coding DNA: TGTGCCAGCAGCCAAGGAGGAGTAGCGGGGGGGATACAAGAGACCCAGTACTTC. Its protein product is CASSQGGVAGGIQETQYF.

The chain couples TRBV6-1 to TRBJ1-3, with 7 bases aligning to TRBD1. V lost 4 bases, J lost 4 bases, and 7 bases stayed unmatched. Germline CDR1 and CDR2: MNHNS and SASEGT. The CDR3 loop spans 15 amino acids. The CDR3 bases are TGTGCCAGCAGTGCCGTCCCGGGACAGGGAAACACCATATATTTT. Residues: CASSAVPGQGNTIYF.

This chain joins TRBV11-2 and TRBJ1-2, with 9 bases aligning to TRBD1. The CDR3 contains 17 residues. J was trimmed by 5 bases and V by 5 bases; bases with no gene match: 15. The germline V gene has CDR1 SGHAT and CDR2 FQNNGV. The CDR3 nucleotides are TGTGCCAGCAGCCTCACGAGGACAGGGGCTCAGGTTTATGGCTACACCTTC. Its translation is CASSLTRTGAQVYGYTF.

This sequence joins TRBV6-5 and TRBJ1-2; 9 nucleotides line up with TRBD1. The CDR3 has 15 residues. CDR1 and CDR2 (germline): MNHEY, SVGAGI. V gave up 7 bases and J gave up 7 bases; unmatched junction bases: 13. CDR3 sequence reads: CASIGGDRAYPGYTF. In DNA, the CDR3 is TGTGCCAGCATAGGGGGGGACAGGGCTTACCCTGGCTACACCTTC.

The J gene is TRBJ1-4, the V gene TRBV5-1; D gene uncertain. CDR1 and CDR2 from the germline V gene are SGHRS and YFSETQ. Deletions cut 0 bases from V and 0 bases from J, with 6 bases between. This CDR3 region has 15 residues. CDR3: CASSLAGTTNEKLFF. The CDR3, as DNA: TGCGCCAGCAGCTTGGCCGGTACAACTAATGAAAAACTGTTTTTT.

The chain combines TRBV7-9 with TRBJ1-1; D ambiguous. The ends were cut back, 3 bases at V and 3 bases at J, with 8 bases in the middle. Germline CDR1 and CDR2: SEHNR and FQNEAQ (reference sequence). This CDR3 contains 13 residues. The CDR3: CASSLPRDTEAFF. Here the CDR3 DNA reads TGTGCCAGCAGCTTGCCGAGGGACACTGAAGCTTTCTTT.

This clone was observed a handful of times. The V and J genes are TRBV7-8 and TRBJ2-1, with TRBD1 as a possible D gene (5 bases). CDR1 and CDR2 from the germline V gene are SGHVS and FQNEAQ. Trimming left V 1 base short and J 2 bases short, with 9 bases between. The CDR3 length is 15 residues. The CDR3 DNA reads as TGTGCCAGCAGCTTAGAAGGGGTCACCTACAATGAGCAGTTCTTC. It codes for CASSLEGVTYNEQFF.

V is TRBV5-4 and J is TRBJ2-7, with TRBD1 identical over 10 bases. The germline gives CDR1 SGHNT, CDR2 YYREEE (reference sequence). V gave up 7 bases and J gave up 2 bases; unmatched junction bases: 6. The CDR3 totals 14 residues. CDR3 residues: CASGPGQGPYEQYF. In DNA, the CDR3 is TGTGCCAGCGGGCCGGGACAGGGGCCCTACGAGCAGTACTTC. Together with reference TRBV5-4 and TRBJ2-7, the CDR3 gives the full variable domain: ETGVTQSPTHLIKTRGQQVTLRCSSQSGHNTVSWYQQALGQGPQFIFQYYREEENGRGNFPPRFSGLQFPNYSSELNVNALELDDSALYLCASGPGQGPYEQYFGPGTRLTVT.

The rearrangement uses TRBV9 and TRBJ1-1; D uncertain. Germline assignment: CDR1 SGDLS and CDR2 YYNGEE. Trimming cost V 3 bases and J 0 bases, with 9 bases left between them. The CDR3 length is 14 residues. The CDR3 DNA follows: TGTGCCAGCAGCGAGGGCGGGATGAACACTGAAGCTTTCTTT. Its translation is CASSEGGMNTEAFF. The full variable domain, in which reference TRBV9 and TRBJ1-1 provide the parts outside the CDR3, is DSGVTQTPKHLITATGQRVTLRCSPRSGDLSVYWYQQSLDQGLQFLIQYYNGEERAKGNILERFSAQQFPDLHSELNLSSLELGDSALYFCASSEGGMNTEAFFGQGTRLTVV.

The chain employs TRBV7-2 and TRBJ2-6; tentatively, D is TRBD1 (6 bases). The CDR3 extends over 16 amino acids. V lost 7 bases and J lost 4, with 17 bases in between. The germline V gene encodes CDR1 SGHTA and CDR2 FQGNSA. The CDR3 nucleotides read TGTGCCAGCACATTTCTAGGGGGTAAGGGGGCCAACGTCCTGACTTTC. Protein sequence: CASTFLGGKGANVLTF.

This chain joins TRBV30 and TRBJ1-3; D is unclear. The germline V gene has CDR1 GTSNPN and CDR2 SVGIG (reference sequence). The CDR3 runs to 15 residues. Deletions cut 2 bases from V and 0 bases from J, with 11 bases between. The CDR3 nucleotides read TGTGCCTGGAGTACGGGTCAAAGCTCTGGAAACACCATATATTTT. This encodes CAWSTGQSSGNTIYF.

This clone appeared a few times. CDR3 sequence reads: CASSLGQPKRSSYNEQFF. In nucleotides, the CDR3 is TGCGCCAGCAGCCTGGGACAGCCGAAAAGGAGCTCCTACAATGAGCAGTTCTTC. The chain couples TRBV4-3 to TRBJ2-1; 7 bases are a match to TRBD1. Unmatched junction bases numbered 12, after V lost 4 bases and J lost 0 bases. Germline values: CDR1 LGHNA, CDR2 YSLEER. The CDR3 is 18 residues long.

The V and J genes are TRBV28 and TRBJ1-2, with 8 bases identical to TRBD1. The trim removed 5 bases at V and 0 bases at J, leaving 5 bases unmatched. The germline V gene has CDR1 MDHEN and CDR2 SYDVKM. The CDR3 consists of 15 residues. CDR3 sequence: CASSLPTGANYGYTF. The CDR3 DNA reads TGTGCCAGCAGTCTCCCGACAGGGGCTAACTATGGCTACACCTTC.

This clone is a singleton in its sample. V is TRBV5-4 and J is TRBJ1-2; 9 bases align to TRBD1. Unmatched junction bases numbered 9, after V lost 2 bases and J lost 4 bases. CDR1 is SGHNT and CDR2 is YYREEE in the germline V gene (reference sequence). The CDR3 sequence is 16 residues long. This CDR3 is CASSFPGQGQVYGYTF. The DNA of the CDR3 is TGTGCCAGCAGCTTTCCGGGACAGGGTCAGGTCTATGGCTACACCTTC.

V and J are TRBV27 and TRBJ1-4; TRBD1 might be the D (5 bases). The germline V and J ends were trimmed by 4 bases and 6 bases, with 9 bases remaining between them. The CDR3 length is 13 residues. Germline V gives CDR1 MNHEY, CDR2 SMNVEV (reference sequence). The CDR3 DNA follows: TGTGCCAGCAGTTCGCAGGGTCATGAAAAACTGTTTTTT. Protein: CASSSQGHEKLFF.

The CDR3 DNA follows: TGTGCCAGCAAGCGGGTTGCTAGCACAGATACGCAGTATTTT. It specifies CASKRVASTDTQYF. The genes are TRBV27 and TRBJ2-3, with D perhaps matching TRBD2 (6 bases). This CDR3 is 14 amino acids long. Germline CDR1 is MNHEY and CDR2 is SMNVEV (reference sequence). Between the trimmed V and J ends, which lost 7 bases and 0 bases, there was a span of 11 bases.

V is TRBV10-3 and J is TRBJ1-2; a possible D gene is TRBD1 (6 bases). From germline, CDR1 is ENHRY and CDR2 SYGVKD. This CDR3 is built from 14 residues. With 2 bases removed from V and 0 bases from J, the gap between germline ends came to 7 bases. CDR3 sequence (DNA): TGTGCCATCAGTGAGAGGGGGACTAACTATGGCTACACCTTC. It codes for CAISERGTNYGYTF.

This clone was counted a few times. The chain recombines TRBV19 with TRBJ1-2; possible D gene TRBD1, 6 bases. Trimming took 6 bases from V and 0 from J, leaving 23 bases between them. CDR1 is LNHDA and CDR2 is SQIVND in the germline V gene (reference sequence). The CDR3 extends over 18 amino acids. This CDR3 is CASSYPRGAAGSNYGYTF. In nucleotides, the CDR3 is TGTGCCAGTAGCTACCCTCGGGGGGCTGCTGGATCTAACTATGGCTACACCTTC. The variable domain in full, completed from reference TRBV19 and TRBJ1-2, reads DGGITQSPKYLFRKEGQNVTLSCEQNLNHDAMYWYRQDPGQGLRLIYYSQIVNDFQKGDIAEGYSVSREKKESFPLTVTSAQKNPTAFYLCASSYPRGAAGSNYGYTFGSGTRLTVV.

The CDR3 nucleotides read TGTGCCAGCAGTACAGGGATGATGAACTATGGCTACACCTTC. It is translated as CASSTGMMNYGYTF. The chain is built from TRBV28 and TRBJ1-2; TRBD1 is a possible D gene (6 bases). V gave up 5 bases and J gave up 2 bases, with 12 bases separating them. Germline CDR1 and CDR2: MDHEN and SYDVKM. There are 14 residues in the CDR3.

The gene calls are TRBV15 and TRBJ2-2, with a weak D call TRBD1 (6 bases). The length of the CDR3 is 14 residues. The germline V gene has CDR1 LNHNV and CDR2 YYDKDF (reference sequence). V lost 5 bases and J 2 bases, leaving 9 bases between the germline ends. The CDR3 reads CATSWTVNTGELFF. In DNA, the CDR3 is TGTGCCACCAGCTGGACAGTCAACACCGGGGAGCTGTTTTTT.

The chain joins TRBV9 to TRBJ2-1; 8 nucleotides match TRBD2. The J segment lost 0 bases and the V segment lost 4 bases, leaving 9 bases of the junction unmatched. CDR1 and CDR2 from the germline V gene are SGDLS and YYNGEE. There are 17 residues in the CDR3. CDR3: CASSQAGASSSYNEQFF. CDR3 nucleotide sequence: TGTGCCAGCAGCCAAGCGGGAGCCTCCAGCTCCTACAATGAGCAGTTCTTC.

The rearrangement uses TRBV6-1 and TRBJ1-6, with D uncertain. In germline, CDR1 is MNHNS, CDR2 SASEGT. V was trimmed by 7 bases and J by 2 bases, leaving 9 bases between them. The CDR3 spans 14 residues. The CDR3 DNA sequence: TGTGCCAGCATGCGGGTTCCCTATAATTCACCCCTCCACTTT. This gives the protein CASMRVPYNSPLHF.

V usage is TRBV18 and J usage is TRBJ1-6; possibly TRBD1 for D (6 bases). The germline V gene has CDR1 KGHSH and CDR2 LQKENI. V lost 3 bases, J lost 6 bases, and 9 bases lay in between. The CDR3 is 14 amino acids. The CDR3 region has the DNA TGTGCCAGCTCACCTACAGGGCTTAATTCACCCCTCCACTTT. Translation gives CASSPTGLNSPLHF.

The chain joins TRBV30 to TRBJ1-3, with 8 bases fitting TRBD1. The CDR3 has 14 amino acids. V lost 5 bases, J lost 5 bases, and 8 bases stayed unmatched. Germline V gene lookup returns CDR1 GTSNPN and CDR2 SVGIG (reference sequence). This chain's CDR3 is CAWSRQGPRNTIYF. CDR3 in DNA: TGTGCCTGGTCCCGACAGGGGCCGAGAAACACCATATATTTT.

The CDR3 region has the DNA TGTGCCAGCACCGGGACAGGGAGTTATAATGAAAAACTGTTTTTT. This translates into CASTGTGSYNEKLFF. The J gene is TRBJ1-4, the V gene TRBV21-1; TRBD1 is taken as the D call from the table, unchecked against the DNA. TRBV21-1 is noted as a pseudogene. The CDR3 is 15 amino acids.